These T cell receptor beta chains were read from a single sample in a study of radiotherapy plus CTLA-4 blockade in lung cancer. The repertoire was sequenced with immunoSEQ multiplex PCR; TCRdb's copy has only in-frame clones and lacks some. The data show approximately 81,000 clones, around 78% seen once. The starting material was peripheral blood, obtained from a patient treated with radiotherapy plus ipilimumab. The receptors shown here come from a human donor with non-small cell lung cancer who had a partial response to radiotherapy plus ipilimumab. Some clones in this sample may be carry-over from other donors' samples. The CDR3 runs from the conserved cysteine through the conserved F or W. A D gene is named only where the DNA matches it firmly. Size is stated for part of the rows, as once, few or many counts, or as a class when the clone is expanded.

clone size,D gene,V gene,J gene,CDR3 DNA,CDR3 protein
.,TRBD2,TRBV7-2,TRBJ2-3,TGTGCCAGCAGCTTACATGCGGGGGGGGCGGGTGATACGCAGTATTTT,CASSLHAGGAGDTQYF
.,.,TRBV11-2,TRBJ1-4,TGTGCCAGCAGCTTAGATTTCGGGAGTGGTGAAAAACTGTTTTTT,CASSLDFGSGEKLFF
.,TRBD2,TRBV7-8,TRBJ2-1,TGTGCCAGCAGCTACGGGACTAGCGGGAGAGAATGGCTTAGTGAGCAGTTCTTC,CASSYGTSGREWLSEQFF
.,.,TRBV6-6,TRBJ2-1,TGTGCCAGCAGTTATGGACTACTCAATGAGCAGTTCTTC,CASSYGLLNEQFF
.,TRBD2,TRBV5-4,TRBJ2-5,TGTGCCAGCAGCTTGGCCGGGGGGGCCGTGGGAAAGACCCAGTACTTC,CASSLAGGAVGKTQYF
.,.,TRBV10-1,TRBJ2-3,TGCGCCAGCAGCGCTATTGGGGCAGACACAGATACGCAGTATTTT,CASSAIGADTDTQYF
.,.,TRBV28,TRBJ2-7,TGTGCCACCAAGGACGGGGTACGGGCCTACGAGCAGTACTTC,CATKDGVRAYEQYF
.,.,TRBV19,TRBJ1-2,TGTGCCAGTAGTGTACAGGTGACTTATGGCTACACCTTC,CASSVQVTYGYTF
few,.,TRBV5-4,TRBJ2-5,TGTGCCAGCAGCGACGCAAGGACAGAAGAGACCCAGTACTTC,CASSDARTEETQYF
.,.,TRBV19,TRBJ2-7,TGTGCCAGTAGTAGTGGGGCGTTAACCTACGAGCAGTACTTC,CASSSGALTYEQYF
.,.,TRBV7-2,TRBJ1-4,TGTGCCAGCAGCCCAGTCTCGACAGCAACTAATGAAAAACTGTTTTTT,CASSPVSTATNEKLFF
.,TRBD1,TRBV6-5,TRBJ1-5,TGTGCCAGCAGTTCGGCGGGACAGAGCAATCAGCCCCAGCATTTT,CASSSAGQSNQPQHF